Below are 18 T cell receptor beta chains sequenced from a single sample in a study of cytomegalovirus exposure and HLA in healthy donors. TCRdb keeps only in-frame clones here, not all; method: immunoSEQ multiplex PCR. This sample yields about 73,000 clones, of which over 85% are seen a single time; 3.5% to 4% belongs to the top ten. The sample was PBMCs. Source of these receptors: a woman younger than 30 in good health and CMV-seropositive.

The rearrangement uses TRBV1 and TRBJ2-1; no DNA check was done on the table's D call, TRBD2. TRBV1 is an annotated pseudogene. The CDR3 covers 17 residues. The CDR3 DNA sequence: TGCACCAGCAGCCAACTTATTCTGGGGGGAAAGGACAATGAGCAGTTCTTC. Protein: CTSSQLILGGKDNEQFF.

The chain has TRBV5-4 and TRBJ2-1, with TRBD2 as a possible D gene (6 bases). Germline lookup yields CDR1 SGHNT and CDR2 YYREEE (reference sequence). The CDR3 is made up of 16 amino acids. Trimming shortened V by 1 base and J by 0 bases, and 11 bases separated the two germline ends. CDR3 bases: TGTGCCAGCAGCTTGACTGGGGGGAGCTCCTACAATGAGCAGTTCTTC. Encoded protein: CASSLTGGSSYNEQFF.

This clone showed up just a few times. The chain recombines TRBV29-1 with TRBJ1-3, with D maybe TRBD1 (5 bases). CDR1 SQVTM and CDR2 ANQGSEA come from the germline V gene. This CDR3 has 11 amino acids. V was trimmed by 7 bases and J by 8 bases, leaving 12 bases between them. The CDR3 spells CSADRDYTIYF. The CDR3 DNA is TGCAGCGCGGACCGGGACTACACCATATATTTT.

The rearrangement uses TRBV27 and TRBJ1-1; D might be TRBD1 (5 bases). This CDR3 has 14 residues. Trimming removed 4 bases at V and 7 bases at J, with 16 bases between. Germline assignment: CDR1 MNHEY and CDR2 SMNVEV (reference sequence). CDR3 DNA sequence: TGTGCCAGCAGTTATCTATGGGGCGGGGGTGAAGCTTTCTTT. This gives the protein CASSYLWGGGEAFF.

This clone occurred once. The genes are TRBV6-5 and TRBJ1-1; 7 positions match TRBD1. This CDR3 is 14 amino acids long. Germline V CDR1 and CDR2: MNHEY, SVGAGI. V gave up 6 bases and J gave up 0 bases; unmatched junction bases: 4. DNA of the CDR3: TGTGCCAGCAGCCTCGACAGGGTGAACACTGAAGCTTTCTTT. It is translated as CASSLDRVNTEAFF.

The chain is built from TRBV28 and TRBJ2-2; 9 bases fit TRBD1. There are 15 residues in the CDR3. The junction had 9 bases not matched to a gene; V was cut back by 5 bases and J by 8 bases. CDR1 and CDR2 from the germline V gene are MDHEN and SYDVKM. The CDR3, as DNA: TGTGCCAGCAGTCCGCCCGGGACAGGGCTAGGGGAGCTGTTTTTT. Translation: CASSPPGTGLGELFF.

This sequence joins TRBV4-1 and TRBJ2-7, with 10 bases lining up with TRBD1. With 1 base clipped from V and 5 bases from J, the junction kept 8 bases outside the gene matches. This CDR3 has 16 amino acids. Germline lookup yields CDR1 MGHRA and CDR2 YSYEKL. The CDR3 DNA reads as TGCGCCAGCAGCCAAGGTTCACCCGGGACAGGGGACGAGCAGTACTTC. It specifies CASSQGSPGTGDEQYF.

V is TRBV10-1 and J is TRBJ1-1; D is undetermined. The CDR3 extends over 13 amino acids. Germline CDR1 reads WNHNN; CDR2 reads SYGVQD (reference sequence). Trimming pared 4 bases from V and 4 bases from J, leaving 10 bases between. Written as DNA, the CDR3 is TGCGCCAGCAGTGTTGGTTCGGGCACTGAAGCTTTCTTT. Translating gives CASSVGSGTEAFF.

The V call is TRBV9, the J call TRBJ2-5; possibly TRBD1 for D (5 bases). Looked up from germline, CDR1 is SGDLS and CDR2 is YYNGEE. The CDR3 is made up of 14 amino acids. The ends were cut back, 0 bases at V and 1 base at J, with 7 bases in the middle. This CDR3 reads CASSVGGTQETQYF. The CDR3 nucleotides are TGTGCCAGCAGCGTAGGGGGCACCCAAGAGACCCAGTACTTC.

The V call is TRBV9, the J call TRBJ2-4, with TRBD2 as a possible D gene (7 bases). The germline V gene has CDR1 SGDLS and CDR2 YYNGEE. This CDR3 region has 18 residues. V was cut by 0 bases and J by 0 bases, with 16 bases left in between. The DNA of the CDR3 is TGTGCCAGCAGCGTAGAAGGGGGGGATTCGTTAGCCAAAAACATTCAGTACTTC. As protein: CASSVEGGDSLAKNIQYF. Variable domain in full (rest from reference TRBV9 and TRBJ2-4): DSGVTQTPKHLITATGQRVTLRCSPRSGDLSVYWYQQSLDQGLQFLIQYYNGEERAKGNILERFSAQQFPDLHSELNLSSLELGDSALYFCASSVEGGDSLAKNIQYFGAGTRLSVL.

In its sample, this clone was seen once. This chain connects TRBV28 to TRBJ1-5; no clear D gene. Germline V gene lookup returns CDR1 MDHEN and CDR2 SYDVKM. V lost 1 base, J lost 4 bases, and 11 bases lay in between. This CDR3 spans 15 amino acids. CDR3 nucleotide sequence: TGTGCCAGCAGTTTATACCAGAATCTTAATCAGCCCCAGCATTTT. This gives the protein CASSLYQNLNQPQHF.

V and J are TRBV9 and TRBJ2-2; 11 bases map to TRBD2. The length of the CDR3 is 17 residues. Unmatched junction bases numbered 10, after V lost 4 bases and J lost 5 bases. Germline-derived CDR1 and CDR2 are SGDLS and YYNGEE. CDR3 coding DNA: TGTGCCAGCAGCCGTACGACTAGCGGGATAGGTACCGGGGAGCTGTTTTTT. As protein: CASSRTTSGIGTGELFF.

This chain links TRBV19 with TRBJ1-6; possibly TRBD1 for D (6 bases). Germline V gene lookup returns CDR1 LNHDA and CDR2 SQIVND (reference sequence). The CDR3 loop spans 15 amino acids. Trimming removed 7 bases from V and 5 bases from J, with 15 bases in between. The CDR3 sequence: CASNAAGAHNSPLHF. The CDR3 coding sequence is TGTGCCAGTAACGCGGCAGGGGCCCATAATTCACCCCTCCACTTT. The variable domain in full, completed from reference TRBV19 and TRBJ1-6, reads DGGITQSPKYLFRKEGQNVTLSCEQNLNHDAMYWYRQDPGQGLRLIYYSQIVNDFQKGDIAEGYSVSREKKESFPLTVTSAQKNPTAFYLCASNAAGAHNSPLHFGNGTRLTVT.

The gene calls are TRBV16 and TRBJ2-7; 8 bases map to TRBD1. V gave up 1 base and J gave up 3 bases; unmatched junction bases: 8. From germline, CDR1 is KGHSY and CDR2 FQNENV. The CDR3 is 16 residues long. The CDR3 nucleotides are TGTGCCAGCAGCCAATTTCCTCAGGACAGGGACTACGAGCAGTACTTC. It specifies CASSQFPQDRDYEQYF.

This sequence joins TRBV4-2 and TRBJ1-4; TRBD1 matches 7 bases. Trimming at V came to 0 bases and at J to 3 bases, leaving 7 bases not matched to a gene. CDR3 length: 17 residues. Germline V CDR1 and CDR2: LGHNA, YNFKEQ. In nucleotides, the CDR3 is TGTGCCAGCAGCCAAGATAACACAGGGGTGGCTAATGAAAAACTGTTTTTT. This gives the protein CASSQDNTGVANEKLFF.

This rearrangement joins TRBV29-1 to TRBJ2-7, with D possibly being TRBD2 (6 bases). The CDR3 has 11 amino acids. Germline CDR1 SQVTM, CDR2 ANQGSEA. V lost 7 bases, J lost 3 bases, and 10 bases lay in between. The CDR3 DNA follows: TGCAGCGCCTCGGGAGTCTACGAGCAGTACTTC. Translated, it gives CSASGVYEQYF.

V is TRBV10-3 and J is TRBJ2-4, with D tentatively TRBD1 (6 bases). Between the trimmed V and J ends, which lost 6 bases and 3 bases, there was a span of 12 bases. Germline values: CDR1 ENHRY, CDR2 SYGVKD. This CDR3 comprises 14 residues. The CDR3 protein is CAISPGDGKNIQYF. Written as DNA, the CDR3 is TGTGCCATCAGCCCAGGGGATGGCAAAAACATTCAGTACTTC.

J is TRBJ2-1 and V is TRBV28; 10 positions match TRBD2. CDR1 and CDR2 (germline): MDHEN, SYDVKM. There are 16 residues in the CDR3. V gave up 5 bases and J gave up 5 bases; unmatched junction bases: 9. The CDR3 reads CASSGAGTSENNEQFF. In DNA, the CDR3 is TGTGCCAGCAGTGGGGCAGGGACTAGCGAAAACAATGAGCAGTTCTTC.